The 31 T cell receptor beta chains listed next were all sequenced from one sample in a study of blood T cells in healthy people across ages. It was with a sample-barcoded 5' primer and a J-beta primer mix that a second PCR of roughly 7 to 12 cycles was run. TCRdb itself ran the 5' RACE reads through MiXCR, one entry per CDR3 protein. Of about a million distinct CDR3 sequences listed, 51% are singletons. Sequenced input: blood. Every receptor here comes from a woman aged 60 to 75 in good health.

V usage is TRBV7-9 and J usage is TRBJ2-5, with 10 bases that match TRBD2. CDR3 length: 15 amino acids. Germline V lookup: CDR1 SEHNR, CDR2 FQNEAQ (reference sequence). V lost 5 bases to trimming and J lost 2 bases; unmatched junction nucleotides: 5. CDR3 in amino acids: CASSKLAGRQETQYF. CDR3 coding DNA: TGTGCCAGCAGCAAACTAGCGGGGAGGCAAGAGACCCAGTACTTC.

On this clonotype itself: Possible read error: a much larger clone is one base away. Because the CDR3 is missing its conserved closing phenylalanine or tryptophan, this is likely a read error. The chain is built from TRBV7-8 and TRBJ1-5; D unclear. The germline V gene encodes CDR1 SGHVS and CDR2 FQNEAQ. This CDR3 is 14 amino acids long. V lost 3 bases and J lost 3, with 9 bases in between. The CDR3 coding sequence is TGTGCCAGCAGCTTTCTAGGGTCCAATCAGCCCCAGCATCTT. Translating gives CASSFLGSNQPQHL.

A remark on this clonotype: The junction departs from germline at one end; a sequencing error may be responsible. The gene calls are TRBV19 and TRBJ2-2; the D gene is possibly TRBD2 (5 bases). CDR1 LNHDA and CDR2 SQIVND come from the germline V gene (reference sequence). The CDR3 runs 17 residues. CDR3 in amino acids: CASSRPGLTENTAELFF. The CDR3 DNA follows: TGTGCCAGTAGTAGGCCCGGACTGACTGAGAACACCGCGGAGCTGTTTTTT.

This clonotype was detected a few times. The rearrangement uses TRBV6-2 or TRBV6-3 and TRBJ2-5; D remains unclear. V lost 2 bases and J lost 7, with 8 bases in between. This CDR3 is 12 amino acids long. Germline CDR1 MNHEY, CDR2 SVGEGT. CDR3 DNA: TGTGCCAGCAGTTACAGTAAAGGGACCCAGTACTTC. Its translation: CASSYSKGTQYF.

This clonotype appeared a few times. The chain couples TRBV29-1 to TRBJ2-7; 7 bases match TRBD1. V lost 3 bases to trimming and J lost 3 bases; unmatched junction nucleotides: 8. CDR3 size: 14 residues. Germline V gives CDR1 SQVTM, CDR2 ANQGSEA. CDR3 sequence (DNA): TGCAGCGTTGAGACAGGGAAGGGCTACTACGAGCAGTACTTC. Amino acid sequence: CSVETGKGYYEQYF.

This clonotype has just a few counts. The V and J genes are TRBV20-1 and TRBJ2-1; tentative D call: TRBD2 (6 bases). Trimming left V 5 bases short and J 12 bases short, with 20 bases between. The CDR3 has 13 residues. Germline V gene data show CDR1 as DFQATT and CDR2 as SNEGSKA (reference sequence). CDR3 sequence: CSAPGWGDGRQFF. The CDR3 nucleotides are TGCAGTGCTCCGGGGTGGGGGGATGGAAGGCAGTTCTTC.

This clonotype was detected a few times. A single base separates this from a much larger clone, so it may be a read error. This rearrangement joins TRBV4-2 to TRBJ2-7; weak D call: TRBD2 (5 bases). The CDR3 has 14 amino acids. CDR1 is LGHNA, CDR2 YNFKEQ, per germline. The CDR3 is CASSQVGNSDEQYF. The CDR3 coding sequence is TGTGCCAGCAGCCAAGTCGGGAACTCCGACGAGCAGTACTTC.

The chain is built from TRBV9 and TRBJ2-4; 9 bases fit TRBD1. TRBJ2-7 explains the end of the DNA better; the J call may be wrong. The length of the CDR3 is 15 residues. Germline CDR1 SGDLS, CDR2 YYNGEE. CDR3 nucleotide sequence: TGTGCCAGCAGCCCGGGACAGGGTCCATTCTACGAGCAGTACTTC. Residues: CASSPGQGPFYEQYF.

This sequence joins TRBV5-1 and TRBJ2-3; the D is unclear. The CDR3 extends over 17 amino acids. The ends were cut back, 0 bases at V and 0 bases at J, with 14 bases in the middle. CDR1 is SGHRS and CDR2 is YFSETQ in the germline V gene. The CDR3: CASSLGLGELSTDTQYF. The CDR3 nucleotides read TGCGCCAGCAGCTTGGGACTTGGTGAATTAAGCACAGATACGCAGTATTTT.

The chain joins TRBV4-3 to TRBJ2-1; 12 bases match TRBD2. The V segment lost 0 bases and the J segment 8 bases; nucleotides outside the gene matches: 8. The CDR3 is made up of 17 amino acids. The germline gives CDR1 LGHNA, CDR2 YSLEER. CDR3 sequence reads: CASSQDVRTSGMHEQFF. The DNA of the CDR3 is TGCGCCAGCAGCCAAGATGTTCGGACTAGCGGGATGCATGAGCAGTTCTTC.

This chain joins TRBV5-6 and TRBJ1-2; TRBD1 matches at 9 bases. Germline values: CDR1 SGHDT, CDR2 YYEEEE. The V segment lost 7 bases and the J segment 4 bases; nucleotides outside the gene matches: 17. CDR3 length equals 17 residues. The CDR3 loop is CASGGANRGRFVYGYTF. The CDR3 nucleotides read TGTGCCAGCGGAGGGGCGAACAGGGGGCGGTTTGTCTATGGCTACACCTTC.

The genes are TRBV20-1 and TRBJ2-7; TRBD1 matches 8 bases. The ends lost 1 base at V and 3 bases at J; junction bases unmatched: 5. This CDR3 contains 14 residues. Per the germline V gene, CDR1 is DFQATT and CDR2 is SNEGSKA (reference sequence). As DNA, the CDR3 is TGCAGTGCTAGAGCCGGGACAGGAGACTACGAGCAGTACTTC. Its translation is CSARAGTGDYEQYF.

Note on this clonotype: A read error may produce the germline difference seen at one junction end. The V call is TRBV2, the J call TRBJ2-1, with 9 bases aligning to TRBD2. Germline V CDR1 and CDR2: SNHLY, FYNNEI. This CDR3 region has 15 residues. CDR3 nucleotides: TGTGCCAGCAGTGAGAGGGGACTAGCCTACGATGAGCAGTTCTTC. As protein: CASSERGLAYDEQFF.

This chain connects TRBV2 to TRBJ2-7, with a weak D call TRBD1 (5 bases). The ends were cut back, 8 bases at V and 4 bases at J, with 15 bases in the middle. This CDR3 is 13 amino acids long. Germline CDR1 SNHLY, CDR2 FYNNEI. The DNA of the CDR3 is TGTGCCAGCGTTTTCAGGGTGGGGTACGAGCAGTACTTC. It specifies CASVFRVGYEQYF.

V gene TRBV4-2 combines with J gene TRBJ2-7, with D maybe TRBD2 (5 bases). In germline, CDR1 is LGHNA, CDR2 YNFKEQ. CDR3 length: 15 amino acids. Trimming cost V 0 bases and J 2 bases, with 11 bases left between them. CDR3 sequence reads: CASSQDFGVAYEQYF. The DNA for the CDR3 is TGTGCCAGCAGCCAAGATTTCGGGGTAGCCTACGAGCAGTACTTC.

The chain employs TRBV28 and TRBJ1-2; D is unresolved. The CDR3 totals 12 residues. Germline lookup yields CDR1 MDHEN and CDR2 SYDVKM. Trimming took off 5 bases at V and 7 bases at J, with 11 bases between the two ends. CDR3 amino acids: CASSTGSSGYTF. In DNA form, the CDR3 reads TGTGCCAGCAGTACCGGGTCAAGTGGCTACACCTTC.

In DNA, the CDR3 is TGTGCCAGCAGCCTGGACAGGGTCGGTTCCAAAAACATTCAGTACTTC. It codes for CASSLDRVGSKNIQYF. The chain is built from TRBV13 and TRBJ2-7; 8 bases line up with TRBD1. The end of the DNA aligns better with TRBJ2-4, so the J call may be wrong. This CDR3 is 16 amino acids long. Germline V CDR1 and CDR2: PRHDT, FYEKMQ (reference sequence).

The chain recombines TRBV16 with TRBJ1-2; D unclear. Per germline, CDR1 KGHSY and CDR2 FQNENV. CDR3 length: 14 residues. V lost 1 base and J 4 bases, leaving 10 bases between the germline ends. The CDR3 DNA reads as TGTGCCAGCAGCCAATTGGCGCCAAGCTATGGCTACACCTTC. Translation gives CASSQLAPSYGYTF. Full variable domain (missing parts from reference TRBV16 and TRBJ1-2): GEEVAQTPKHLVRGEGQKAKLYCAPIKGHSYVFWYQQVLKNEFKFLISFQNENVFDETGMPKERFSAKCLPNSPCSLEIQATKLEDSAVYFCASSQLAPSYGYTFGSGTRLTVV.

The V call is TRBV6-6, the J call TRBJ1-4; no definite D call. Germline CDR1 reads MNHNY; CDR2 reads SVGAGI (reference sequence). The length of the CDR3 is 14 residues. V was pared by 7 bases and J by 4 bases, with 13 bases between. As DNA, the CDR3 is TGTGCCAGCAAGGAGGCAGGAGATAATGAAAAACTGTTTTTT. Translated, it gives CASKEAGDNEKLFF.

The chain is built from TRBV20-1 and TRBJ1-1, with D possibly TRBD1 on 5 matching bases. The CDR3 spans 13 residues. The germline V and J ends were trimmed by 1 base and 1 base, with 7 bases remaining between them. From germline, CDR1 is DFQATT and CDR2 SNEGSKA (reference sequence). CDR3: CSARVGANTEAFF. The CDR3 bases are TGCAGTGCTAGAGTTGGGGCGAACACTGAAGCTTTCTTT.

The chain joins TRBV21-1 to TRBJ2-3; the table's D call, TRBD1, was not checked against the DNA. TRBV21-1 is listed as a pseudogene. The CDR3 sequence is 16 residues long. The CDR3 DNA sequence: TGTGCCAACCCTCCCCGGGACAGGGTTAAGGCAGATACGCAGTATTTT. Translation gives CANPPRDRVKADTQYF.

As to this clonotype: A much bigger clone sits one base away, suggesting this may be a read error. The chain employs TRBV12-3 or TRBV12-4 and TRBJ1-2; 7 nucleotides line up with TRBD1. The CDR3 contains 13 residues. Written as DNA, the CDR3 is TGTGCCAGCAGACAGGGGAGCAACTATGGCAACACCTTC. Amino acids: CASRQGSNYGNTF.

This clonotype was recorded only once. One end of the junction fails to match germline, which may point to a read error. The chain is built from TRBV29-1 and TRBJ1-3; a weak D match, TRBD1 (6 bases). The CDR3 totals 14 residues. The germline V gene has CDR1 SQVTM and CDR2 ANQGSEA. The CDR3 reads CSVRSGGAGNTIYF. CDR3 bases: TGCAGCGTCCGCTCCGGGGGGGCTGGGAACACCATATATTTT. Complete variable domain (other parts from reference TRBV29-1 and TRBJ1-3): SAVISQKPSRDICQRGTSLTIQCQVDSQVTMMFWYRQQPGQSLTLIATANQGSEATYESGFVIDKFPISRPNLTFSTLTVSNMSPEDSSIYLCSVRSGGAGNTIYFGEGSWLTVV.

This chain joins TRBV25-1 and TRBJ1-1, with 8 bases identical to TRBD1. The CDR3 length is 16 residues. Germline CDR1 and CDR2: MGHDK and SYGVNS. Germline trimming cut 2 bases from V and 2 bases from J; bases unmatched to any gene: 7. The CDR3 protein is CASSETRGPLNTEAFF. In nucleotides, the CDR3 is TGTGCCAGCAGTGAAACCAGGGGGCCGCTAAACACTGAAGCTTTCTTT.

The chain uses TRBV27 and TRBJ2-7; 14 bases map to TRBD2. CDR3 length: 16 residues. With V trimmed by 4 bases and J by 5 bases, 7 bases remained unmatched. CDR1 and CDR2 (germline): MNHEY, SMNVEV (reference sequence). In DNA form, the CDR3 reads TGTGCCAGCAGTTCCTTAGGGACTAGCGGGAGACACGAGCAGTACTTC. This translates into CASSSLGTSGRHEQYF.

This clonotype has at least ten counts. V and J are TRBV20-1 and TRBJ2-1, with TRBD2 identical over 8 bases. This CDR3 is 15 amino acids long. J lost 2 bases, V lost 5 bases, and 8 bases had no gene match. The germline V gene has CDR1 DFQATT and CDR2 SNEGSKA (reference sequence). CDR3: CSAPGLAVTYNEQFF. The CDR3 DNA reads as TGCAGTGCTCCTGGACTAGCTGTGACCTACAATGAGCAGTTCTTC.

This chain links TRBV7-9 with TRBJ1-2; TRBD1 is a possible D gene (6 bases). The V gene's germline CDR1 is SEHNR and CDR2 FQNEAQ (reference sequence). Trimming pared 2 bases from V and 0 bases from J, leaving 13 bases between. The CDR3 has 16 residues. The CDR3 loop reads CASSLSGTMSNYGYTF. CDR3 bases: TGTGCCAGCAGCTTATCCGGGACAATGTCTAACTATGGCTACACCTTC.

The chain has TRBV28 and TRBJ2-7; 8 positions agree with TRBD2. The length of the CDR3 is 15 residues. After removal of 6 bases from V and 4 bases from J, the junction contained 11 bases not matched to a gene. From germline, CDR1 is MDHEN and CDR2 SYDVKM. The CDR3 DNA reads as TGTGCCAGCAGACCCCGGGGCGGGAGGTTATACGAGCAGTACTTC. Amino acids: CASRPRGGRLYEQYF.

CDR3 bases: TGTGCCAGCAGTCCCGCGGGCACATCTAGAGCAGATACGCAGTATTTT. Residues: CASSPAGTSRADTQYF. This rearrangement joins TRBV12-3 or TRBV12-4 to TRBJ2-3, with a weak D call TRBD2 (5 bases). The V and J ends lost 5 bases and 4 bases respectively, with 19 bases between them. The CDR3 runs 16 residues.

The chain is built from TRBV5-5 and TRBJ2-1; the D is unclear. CDR3 size: 15 residues. Germline CDR1 is SGHKS and CDR2 is YYEKEE (reference sequence). The ends were cut back, 3 bases at V and 2 bases at J, with 12 bases in the middle. Here the CDR3 reads CASSSSRSTYNEQFF. CDR3 coding DNA: TGTGCCAGCAGCTCAAGCAGGTCTACCTACAATGAGCAGTTCTTC.

The rearrangement joins TRBV7-2 to TRBJ2-1; D ambiguous. V was trimmed by 3 bases and J by 7 bases, leaving 16 bases between them. Germline loops: CDR1 SGHTA, CDR2 FQGNSA. The CDR3 has 15 residues. The CDR3 loop is CASSLVLQNRNEQFF. As DNA, the CDR3 is TGTGCCAGCAGCTTGGTACTCCAAAATCGGAATGAGCAGTTCTTC.